This T cell receptor (beta chain) was obtained from a study of radiation and T cells in renal cell carcinoma. The overall study: Nephrectomy followed 15 Gy stereotactic body radiation by 4 weeks.

The time point was: blood 2 weeks post-SBRT. The sample's treatment: 15 Gy SBRT to primary tumor, nephrectomy 4 weeks later. Blood was sampled at baseline, 2 weeks and 4 weeks after SBRT. This renal cell carcinoma was of the clear cell type. The study, taken as a whole, reports: No pretreatment tumor biopsies were available for baseline clonotypes.

Using immunoSEQ multiplex PCR, the repertoire was profiled, and TCRdb retains in-frame clones only, with some absent. The table includes 120,000 or so clones, around 80% detected once. With respect to this clone: Its antigen is not identified.

Trimming removed 7 bases at V and 3 bases at J, with 12 bases between. The length of the CDR3 is 12 residues. Germline values: CDR1 SQVTM, CDR2 ANQGSEA. The chain employs TRBV29-1 and TRBJ1-1; D is possibly TRBD1 (5 bases). Source: blood, taken from a patient whose treatment included radiotherapy and nephrectomy. The clonotype was recovered from a man aged 45-60 years with renal cell carcinoma. CDR3 coding DNA: TGCAGCGGAAGGGGAGGGGACACTGAAGCTTTCTTT. It specifies CSGRGGDTEAFF. Full variable domain (remainder filled in from reference TRBV29-1 and TRBJ1-1): SAVISQKPSRDICQRGTSLTIQCQVDSQVTMMFWYRQQPGQSLTLIATANQGSEATYESGFVIDKFPISRPNLTFSTLTVSNMSPEDSSIYLCSGRGGDTEAFFGQGTRLTVV.